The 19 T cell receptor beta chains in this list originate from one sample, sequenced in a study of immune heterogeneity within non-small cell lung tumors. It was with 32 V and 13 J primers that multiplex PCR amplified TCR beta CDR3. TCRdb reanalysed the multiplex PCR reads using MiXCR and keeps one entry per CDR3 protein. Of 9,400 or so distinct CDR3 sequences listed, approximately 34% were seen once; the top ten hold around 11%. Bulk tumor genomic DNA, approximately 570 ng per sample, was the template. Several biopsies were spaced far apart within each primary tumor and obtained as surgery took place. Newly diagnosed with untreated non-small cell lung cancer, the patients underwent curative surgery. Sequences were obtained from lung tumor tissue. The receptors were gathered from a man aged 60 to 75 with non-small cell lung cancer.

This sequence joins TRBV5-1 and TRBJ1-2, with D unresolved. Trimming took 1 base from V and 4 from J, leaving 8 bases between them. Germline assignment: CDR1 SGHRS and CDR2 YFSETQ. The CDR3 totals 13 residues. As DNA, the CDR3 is TGCGCCAGCAGCTTGAGTCGCGGCTATGGCTACACCTTC. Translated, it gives CASSLSRGYGYTF.

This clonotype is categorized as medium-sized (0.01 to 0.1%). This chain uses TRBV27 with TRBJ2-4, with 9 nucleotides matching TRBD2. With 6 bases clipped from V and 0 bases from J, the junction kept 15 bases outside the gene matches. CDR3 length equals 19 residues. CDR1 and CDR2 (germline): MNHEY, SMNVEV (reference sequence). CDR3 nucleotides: TGTGCCAGCAGCCTTCGAGCGGGGGGCTATGCCTTAGCCAAAAACATTCAGTACTTC. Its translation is CASSLRAGGYALAKNIQYF.

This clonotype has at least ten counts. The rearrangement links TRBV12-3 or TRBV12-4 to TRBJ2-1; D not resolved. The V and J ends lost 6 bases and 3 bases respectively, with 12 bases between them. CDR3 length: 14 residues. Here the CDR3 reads CASRPPLRYNEQFF. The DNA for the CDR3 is TGTGCCAGCAGACCACCTCTACGCTACAATGAGCAGTTCTTC.

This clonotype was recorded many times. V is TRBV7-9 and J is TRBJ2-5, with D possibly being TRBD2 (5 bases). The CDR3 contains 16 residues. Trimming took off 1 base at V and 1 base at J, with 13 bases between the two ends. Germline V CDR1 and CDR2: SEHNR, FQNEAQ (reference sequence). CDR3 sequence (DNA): TGTGCCAGCAGCTTAGTCGGTTCGACTATCCAAGAGACCCAGTACTTC. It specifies CASSLVGSTIQETQYF.

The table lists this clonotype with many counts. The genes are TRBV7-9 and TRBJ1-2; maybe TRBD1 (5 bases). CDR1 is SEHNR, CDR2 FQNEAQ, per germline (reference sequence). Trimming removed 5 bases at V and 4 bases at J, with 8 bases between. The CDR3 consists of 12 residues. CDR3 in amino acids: CASSPDTYGYTF. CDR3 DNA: TGTGCCAGCAGCCCGGACACCTATGGCTACACCTTC.

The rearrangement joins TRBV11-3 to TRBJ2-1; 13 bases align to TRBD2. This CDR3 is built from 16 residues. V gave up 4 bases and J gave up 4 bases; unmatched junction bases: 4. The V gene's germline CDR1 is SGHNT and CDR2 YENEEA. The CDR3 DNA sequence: TGTGCCAGCAGCTCCAGGACTAGCGGGAGTTACAATGAGCAGTTCTTC. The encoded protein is CASSSRTSGSYNEQFF. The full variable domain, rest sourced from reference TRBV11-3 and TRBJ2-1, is EAGVVQSPRYKIIEKKQPVAFWCNPISGHNTLYWYLQNLGQGPELLIRYENEEAVDDSQLPKDRFSAERLKGVDSTLKIQPAELGDSAVYLCASSSRTSGSYNEQFFGPGTRLTVL.

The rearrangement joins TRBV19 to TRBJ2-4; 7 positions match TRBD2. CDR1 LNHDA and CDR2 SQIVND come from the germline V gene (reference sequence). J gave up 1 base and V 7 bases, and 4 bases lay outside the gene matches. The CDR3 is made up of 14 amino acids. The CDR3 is CASNQAGAKNIQYF. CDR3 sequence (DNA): TGTGCCAGTAACCAAGCGGGGGCCAAAAACATTCAGTACTTC.

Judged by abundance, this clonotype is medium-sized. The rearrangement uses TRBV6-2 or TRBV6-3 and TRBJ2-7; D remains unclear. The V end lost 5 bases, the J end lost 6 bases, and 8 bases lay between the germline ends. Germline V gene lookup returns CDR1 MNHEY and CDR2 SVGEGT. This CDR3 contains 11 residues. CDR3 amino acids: CASSPLSEQYF. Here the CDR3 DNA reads TGTGCCAGCAGTCCTCTCTCCGAGCAGTACTTC.

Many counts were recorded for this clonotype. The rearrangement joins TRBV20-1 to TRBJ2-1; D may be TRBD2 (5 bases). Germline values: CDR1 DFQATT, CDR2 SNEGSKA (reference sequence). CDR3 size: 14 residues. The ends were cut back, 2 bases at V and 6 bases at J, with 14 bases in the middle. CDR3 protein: CSARTTAGPNEQFF. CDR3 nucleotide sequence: TGCAGTGCTAGAACCACTGCGGGCCCCAATGAGCAGTTCTTC.

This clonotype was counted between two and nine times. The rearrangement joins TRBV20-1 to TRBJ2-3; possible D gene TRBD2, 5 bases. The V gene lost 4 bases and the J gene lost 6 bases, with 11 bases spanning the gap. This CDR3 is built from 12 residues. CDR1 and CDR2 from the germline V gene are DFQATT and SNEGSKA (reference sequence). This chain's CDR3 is CSATSLGDTQYF. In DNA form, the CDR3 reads TGCAGTGCTACTAGCTTGGGGGATACGCAGTATTTT.

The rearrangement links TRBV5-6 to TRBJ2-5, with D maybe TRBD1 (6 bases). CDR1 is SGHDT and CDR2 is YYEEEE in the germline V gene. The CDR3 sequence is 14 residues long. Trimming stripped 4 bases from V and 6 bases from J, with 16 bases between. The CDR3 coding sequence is TGTGCCAGCAGCGTCCAACAGGGCGTGCAGACCCAGTACTTC. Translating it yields CASSVQQGVQTQYF.

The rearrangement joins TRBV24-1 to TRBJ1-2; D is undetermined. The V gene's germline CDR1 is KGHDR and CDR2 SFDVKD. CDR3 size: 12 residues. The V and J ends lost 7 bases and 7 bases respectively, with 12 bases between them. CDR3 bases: TGTGCCACCAGGCAAGATGCGGGTGGCTACACCTTC. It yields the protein CATRQDAGGYTF.

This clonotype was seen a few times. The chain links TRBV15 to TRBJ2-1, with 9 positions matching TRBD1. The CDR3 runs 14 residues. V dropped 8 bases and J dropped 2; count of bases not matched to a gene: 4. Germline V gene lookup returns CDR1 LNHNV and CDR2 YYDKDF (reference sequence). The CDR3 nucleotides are TGTGCCACCCGGGACAGGGAACCCTACAATGAGCAGTTCTTC. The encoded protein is CATRDREPYNEQFF. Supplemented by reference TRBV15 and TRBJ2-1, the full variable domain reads DAMVIQNPRYQVTQFGKPVTLSCSQTLNHNVMYWYQQKSSQAPKLLFHYYDKDFNNEADTPDNFQSRRPNTSFCFLDIRSPGLGDTAMYLCATRDREPYNEQFFGPGTRLTVL.

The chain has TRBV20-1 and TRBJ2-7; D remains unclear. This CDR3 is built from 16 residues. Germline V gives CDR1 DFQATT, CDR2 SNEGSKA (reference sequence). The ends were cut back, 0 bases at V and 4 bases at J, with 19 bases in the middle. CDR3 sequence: CSARDSGVMELYEQYF. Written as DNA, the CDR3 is TGCAGTGCTAGAGATTCTGGGGTGATGGAGCTTTACGAGCAGTACTTC.

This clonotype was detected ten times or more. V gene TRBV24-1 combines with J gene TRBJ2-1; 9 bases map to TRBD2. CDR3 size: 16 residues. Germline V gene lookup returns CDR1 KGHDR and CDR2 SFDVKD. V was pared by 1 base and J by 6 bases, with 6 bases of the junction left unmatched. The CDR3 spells CATSDFSGSACNEQFF. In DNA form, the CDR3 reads TGTGCCACCAGTGATTTTAGCGGGAGCGCCTGCAATGAGCAGTTCTTC.

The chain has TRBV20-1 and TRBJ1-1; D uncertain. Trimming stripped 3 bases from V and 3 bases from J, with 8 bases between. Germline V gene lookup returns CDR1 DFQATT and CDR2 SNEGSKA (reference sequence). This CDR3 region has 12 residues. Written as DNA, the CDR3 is TGCAGTGCTAGTTGGAGTGACACTGAAGCTTTCTTT. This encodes CSASWSDTEAFF.

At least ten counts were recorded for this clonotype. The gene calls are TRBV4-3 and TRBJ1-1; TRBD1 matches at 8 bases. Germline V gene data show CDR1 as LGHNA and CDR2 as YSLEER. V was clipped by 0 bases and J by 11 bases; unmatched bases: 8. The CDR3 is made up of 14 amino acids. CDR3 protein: CASSQDYRGRRAFF. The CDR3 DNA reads TGCGCCAGCAGCCAAGATTACAGGGGGAGGAGGGCTTTCTTT.

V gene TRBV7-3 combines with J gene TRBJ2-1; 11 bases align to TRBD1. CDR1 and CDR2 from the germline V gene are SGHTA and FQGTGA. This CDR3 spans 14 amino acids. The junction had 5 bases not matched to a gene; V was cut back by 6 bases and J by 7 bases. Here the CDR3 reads CASSRGTGGNEQFF. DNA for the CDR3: TGTGCCAGCAGTCGCGGGACAGGGGGGAATGAGCAGTTCTTC.

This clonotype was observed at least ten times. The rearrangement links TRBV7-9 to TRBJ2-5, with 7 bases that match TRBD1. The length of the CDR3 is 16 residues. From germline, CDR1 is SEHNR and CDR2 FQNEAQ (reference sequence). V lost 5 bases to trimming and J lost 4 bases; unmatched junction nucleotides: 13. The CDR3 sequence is CASSEGGVGGIETQYF. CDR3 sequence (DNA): TGTGCCAGCAGCGAGGGTGGTGTAGGGGGCATAGAGACCCAGTACTTC. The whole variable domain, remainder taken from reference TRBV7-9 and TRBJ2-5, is DTGVSQNPRHKITKRGQNVTFRCDPISEHNRLYWYRQTLGQGPEFLTYFQNEAQLEKSRLLSDRFSAERPKGSFSTLEIQRTEQGDSAMYLCASSEGGVGGIETQYFGPGTRLLVL.